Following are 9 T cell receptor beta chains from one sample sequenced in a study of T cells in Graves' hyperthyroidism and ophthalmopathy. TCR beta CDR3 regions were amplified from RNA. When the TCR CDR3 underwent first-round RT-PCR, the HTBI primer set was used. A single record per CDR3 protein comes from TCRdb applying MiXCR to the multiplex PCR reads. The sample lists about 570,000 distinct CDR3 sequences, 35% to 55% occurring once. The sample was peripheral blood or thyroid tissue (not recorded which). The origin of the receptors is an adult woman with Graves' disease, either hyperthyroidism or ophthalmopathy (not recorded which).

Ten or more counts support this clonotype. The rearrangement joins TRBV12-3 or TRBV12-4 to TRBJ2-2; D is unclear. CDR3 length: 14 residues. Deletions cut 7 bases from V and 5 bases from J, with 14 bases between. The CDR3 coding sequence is TGTGCCAGCACCGAGCTTTCGGCTACCGGGGAGCTGTTTTTT. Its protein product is CASTELSATGELFF.

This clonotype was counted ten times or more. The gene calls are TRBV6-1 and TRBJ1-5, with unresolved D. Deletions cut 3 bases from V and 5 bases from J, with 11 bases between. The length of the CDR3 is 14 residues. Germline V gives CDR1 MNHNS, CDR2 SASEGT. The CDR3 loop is CASSEEVSDQPQHF. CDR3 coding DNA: TGTGCCAGCAGTGAGGAGGTGAGTGATCAGCCCCAGCATTTT.

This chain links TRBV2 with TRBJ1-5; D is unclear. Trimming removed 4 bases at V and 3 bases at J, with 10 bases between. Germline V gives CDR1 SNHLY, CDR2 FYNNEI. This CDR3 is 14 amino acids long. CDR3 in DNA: TGTGCCAGCAGTGGGGCAGGCAACAATCAGCCCCAGCATTTT. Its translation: CASSGAGNNQPQHF.

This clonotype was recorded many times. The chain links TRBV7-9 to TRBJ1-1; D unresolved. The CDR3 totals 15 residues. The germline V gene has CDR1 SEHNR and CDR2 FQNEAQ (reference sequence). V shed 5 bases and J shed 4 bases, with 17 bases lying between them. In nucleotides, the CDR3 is TGTGCCAGCAGCCCCAGACTGGGATCGGGCACTGAAGCTTTCTTT. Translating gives CASSPRLGSGTEAFF.

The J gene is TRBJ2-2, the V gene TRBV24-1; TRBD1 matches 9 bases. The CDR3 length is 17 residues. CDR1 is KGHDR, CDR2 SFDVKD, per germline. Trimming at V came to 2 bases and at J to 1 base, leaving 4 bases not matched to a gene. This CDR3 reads CATSDSGGQGNTGELFF. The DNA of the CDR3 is TGTGCCACCAGTGATTCTGGGGGACAGGGGAACACCGGGGAGCTGTTTTTT.

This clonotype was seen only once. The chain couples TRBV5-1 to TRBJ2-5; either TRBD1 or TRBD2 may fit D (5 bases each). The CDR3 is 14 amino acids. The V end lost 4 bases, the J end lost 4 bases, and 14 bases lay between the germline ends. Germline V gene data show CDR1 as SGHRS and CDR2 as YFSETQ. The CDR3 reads CASSDPGDGETQYF. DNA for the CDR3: TGCGCCAGCAGCGACCCCGGGGACGGAGAGACCCAGTACTTC.

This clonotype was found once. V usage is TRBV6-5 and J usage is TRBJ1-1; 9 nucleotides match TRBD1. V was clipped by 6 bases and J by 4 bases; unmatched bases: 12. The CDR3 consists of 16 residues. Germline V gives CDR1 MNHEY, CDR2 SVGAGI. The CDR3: CASRTNRGRRSTEAFF. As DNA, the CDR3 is TGTGCCAGCAGGACAAACAGGGGGCGGAGAAGCACTGAAGCTTTCTTT.

The CDR3 region has the DNA TGTGCCATCACCCCATCACTAGACTACGAGCAGTACTTC. Amino acid sequence: CAITPSLDYEQYF. The gene calls are TRBV10-3 and TRBJ2-7, with a weak D call TRBD2 (5 bases). The germline CDR1 and CDR2 sequences are ENHRY and SYGVKD. Trimming stripped 7 bases from V and 3 bases from J, with 13 bases between. The CDR3 length is 13 residues.

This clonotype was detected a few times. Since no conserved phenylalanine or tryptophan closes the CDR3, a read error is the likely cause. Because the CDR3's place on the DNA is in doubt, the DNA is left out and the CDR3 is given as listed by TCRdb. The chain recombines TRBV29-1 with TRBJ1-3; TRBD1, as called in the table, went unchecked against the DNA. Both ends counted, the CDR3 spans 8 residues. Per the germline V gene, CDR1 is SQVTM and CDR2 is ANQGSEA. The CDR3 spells CSVARVDS.